The clone carrying this T cell receptor (beta chain) occurred a few times. This sample is part of a study of response to subunit inactivated influenza vaccine. The germline V and J ends were trimmed by 5 bases and 6 bases, with 11 bases remaining between them. This CDR3 comprises 13 residues. MiXCR, run by TCRdb on the RT-PCR reads, gives a single entry per CDR3 protein. The table records around 470,000 distinct CDR3 sequences, about 7.2% of them present only once. Sequenced material: PBMCs from blood, taken 23 to 25 months after vaccination. The gene calls are TRBV12-3 or TRBV12-4 and TRBJ1-5; D not resolved. The sequence was collected from a man aged 45-69 years who received an inactivated influenza vaccine. The CDR3, as DNA: TGTGCCAGCAGTCCCACTTTAAGTCAGCCCCAGCATTTT. This encodes CASSPTLSQPQHF.